The entry that follows covers one T cell receptor (beta chain) sequence. Its antigen is not known. Germline V gene sequence: CDR1 SGHTA, CDR2 FQGNSA. The CDR3 runs to 13 residues. With 4 bases removed from V and 10 bases from J, the gap between germline ends came to 11 bases. These data originate in a study of graft-versus-host responses after intestinal transplantation. Sequencing used immunoSEQ multiplex PCR; TCRdb keeps in-frame clones, though not all of them. The data show approximately 76,000 clones, under 90% seen once. The starting material was unstimulated CD4+ T cells sorted from spleen or lymph node cells, obtained before transplant. This TCR came from a human donor who was the organ donor for an intestinal transplant. This chain connects TRBV7-2 to TRBJ1-6; TRBD1 is a possible D gene (5 bases). The CDR3 DNA is TGTGCCAGCAGCTCCAAGGAGGGGTCACCCCTCCACTTT. Encoded protein: CASSSKEGSPLHF.